Listed below are T cell receptor beta chains from one sample, sequenced in a study of CD8 T cells in ankylosing spondylitis. TCRdb used MiXCR to reprocess the 5' RACE reads, holding one entry per CDR3 protein. This table holds 200,000 to 250,000 distinct CDR3 sequences, around 10% found once. Sample: blood, either unsorted or a sorted T cell fraction (not recorded which). Source of these receptors: a male donor with ankylosing spondylitis or in good health (not recorded which). Each CDR3 is given without its conserved first and last residue.

V	CDR3
TRBV5-6	ASSFLGQTIREQY
TRBV5-1	ASSPAGVGVTDTQY
TRBV20-1	SAAPTPGRLATGELF
TRBV21-1	ASSKEIGTGSYFFYGYT
TRBV6-1	ASRRTSGSGYNEQF
TRBV15	ATSRVEAGINEQF
TRBV5-1	ASRRNWDRAYEQY
TRBV9	ASSPHSSAMNTEAF
TRBV7-7	ASSPVGGTGETQY
TRBV12-3/TRBV12-4	ASSLAEGIYGYT
TRBV25-1	ASSGGTGVDEQF